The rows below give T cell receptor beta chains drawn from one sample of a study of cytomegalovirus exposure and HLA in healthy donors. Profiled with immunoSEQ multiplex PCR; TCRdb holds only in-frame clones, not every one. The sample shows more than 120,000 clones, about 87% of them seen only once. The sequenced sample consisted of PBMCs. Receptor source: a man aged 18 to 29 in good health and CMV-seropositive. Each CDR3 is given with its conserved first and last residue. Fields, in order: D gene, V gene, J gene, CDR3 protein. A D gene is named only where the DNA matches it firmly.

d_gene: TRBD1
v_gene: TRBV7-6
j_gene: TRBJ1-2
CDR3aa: CASSFDRVGGYTF

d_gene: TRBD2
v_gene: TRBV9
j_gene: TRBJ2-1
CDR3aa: CASSLRGSGGVRGEQFF

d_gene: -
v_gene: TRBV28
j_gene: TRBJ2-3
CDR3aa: CASYPPLYGNTDTQYF

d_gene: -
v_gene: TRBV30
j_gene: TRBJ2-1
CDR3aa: CAWTGSSYNEQFF

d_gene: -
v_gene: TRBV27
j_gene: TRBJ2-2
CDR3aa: CASSFALDTGELFF

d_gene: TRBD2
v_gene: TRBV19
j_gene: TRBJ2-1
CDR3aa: CASSRTSGNSYNEQFF

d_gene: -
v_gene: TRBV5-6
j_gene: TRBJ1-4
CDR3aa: CASSRRQVATNEKLFF

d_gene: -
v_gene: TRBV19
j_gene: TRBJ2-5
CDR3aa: CASGGGLETQYF

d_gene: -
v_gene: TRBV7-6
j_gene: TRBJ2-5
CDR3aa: CASSFSRRETQYF

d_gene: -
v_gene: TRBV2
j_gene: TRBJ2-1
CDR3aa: CASSDQGLSYNEQFF

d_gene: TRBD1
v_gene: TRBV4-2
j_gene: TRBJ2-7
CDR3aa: CASSPEQGAYEQYF

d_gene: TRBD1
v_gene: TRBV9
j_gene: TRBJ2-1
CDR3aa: CASSEYPGQGMYEQFF

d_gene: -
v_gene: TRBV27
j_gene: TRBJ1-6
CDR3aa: CASSLFDFNSPLHF

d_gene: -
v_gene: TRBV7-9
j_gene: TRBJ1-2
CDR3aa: CASSLEAGGYTF

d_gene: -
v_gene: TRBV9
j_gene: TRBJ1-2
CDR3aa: CASSVGGLSNYGYTF

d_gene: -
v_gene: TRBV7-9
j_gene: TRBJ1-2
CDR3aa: CASSLILGHGYTF

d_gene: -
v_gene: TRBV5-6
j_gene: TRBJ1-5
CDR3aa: CASRFRGSNQPQHF

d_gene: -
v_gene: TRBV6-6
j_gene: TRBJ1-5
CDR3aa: CASSFLSNQPQHF

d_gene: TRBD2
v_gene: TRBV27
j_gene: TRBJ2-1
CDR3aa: CASSVFGGRGNNYNEQFF

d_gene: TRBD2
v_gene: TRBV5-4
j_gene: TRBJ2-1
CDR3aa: CASSLGGSLNEQFF

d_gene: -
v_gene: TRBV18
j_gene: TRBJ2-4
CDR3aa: CASSTIGIARVKNIQYF